Sequencing of this T cell receptor (beta chain) was carried out in a study of Ad26.COV2.S vaccination and SARS-CoV-2 variants. At the level of the study: Ad26.COV2.S was injected intramuscularly once or twice, 56 days apart.

Comment on this clone: Its antigen is still unknown.

Some clones are missing from TCRdb's copy, which holds only in-frame ones; the method was immunoSEQ multiplex PCR. The sample consists of some 480,000 clones, roughly 85% of them appearing once. Regarding treatment: roughly 18 received Ad26.COV2.S at low or high dose, single or two shots; a few received placebo; per-sample allocation not given. Day 63 after the first injection of vaccine or placebo was the sampling time. Built on an Ad26 vector, the vaccine expressed Wuhan-strain SARS-CoV-2 spike. Study findings and constraints: Vaccinees displayed broader spike-specific TCR repertoires than placebo recipients.

The CDR3 sequence is 15 residues long. J lost 2 bases, V lost 6 bases, and 6 bases had no gene match. Germline-derived CDR1 and CDR2 are SGHVS and FNYEAQ. The starting material was peripheral blood, obtained in a trial of Ad26.COV2.S vaccine versus placebo. The chain joins TRBV7-6 to TRBJ2-1; 8 bases line up with TRBD1. The TCR originated in a person aged 18-60 years who received the Ad26.COV2.S COVID-19 vaccine or a placebo. The CDR3: CASSSTGGPYNEQFF. CDR3 nucleotide sequence: TGTGCCAGCAGTTCAACAGGGGGGCCCTACAATGAGCAGTTCTTC.